The 26 T cell receptor beta chains below come from one sample, sequenced in a study of OX40 agonist ivuxolimab in advanced cancers. Sequencing used immunoSEQ multiplex PCR; TCRdb keeps in-frame clones, though not all of them. The table includes about 27,000 clones, about 90% detected once. This material consisted of CD4+ or CD8+ T cells sorted from blood, taken in a trial of the OX40 agonist ivuxolimab. These TCRs come from an adult with an advanced solid tumor such as melanoma, head and neck, liver or kidney cancer.

This clone showed up just once. The chain has TRBV21-1 and TRBJ1-5; TRBD1, the D gene given by the table, was not confirmed from the DNA. TRBV21-1 is reported as a pseudogene. This CDR3 region has 15 residues. The CDR3: CASRMDRGSNQPQHF. The CDR3 nucleotides are TGTGCCAGCAGGATGGACAGGGGTAGCAATCAGCCCCAGCATTTT.

V usage is TRBV7-9 and J usage is TRBJ1-2; 10 nucleotides agree with TRBD1. Germline V gives CDR1 SEHNR, CDR2 FQNEAQ (reference sequence). This CDR3 spans 13 amino acids. The junction had 8 bases not matched to a gene; V was cut back by 5 bases and J by 11 bases. The CDR3 spells CASSRPGTGEYTF. The CDR3 bases are TGTGCCAGCAGCCGCCCCGGGACAGGGGAATACACCTTC.

A single count supports this clone. The chain recombines TRBV7-9 with TRBJ2-3; 11 nucleotides line up with TRBD2. Germline CDR1 reads SEHNR; CDR2 reads FQNEAQ (reference sequence). With V trimmed by 4 bases and J by 4 bases, 7 bases remained unmatched. This CDR3 has 16 amino acids. The CDR3 sequence is CASSSPTSGISDTQYF. In nucleotides, the CDR3 is TGTGCCAGCAGCTCCCCGACTAGCGGGATCTCAGATACGCAGTATTTT.

The chain links TRBV19 to TRBJ1-6, with TRBD1 matching 7 bases. Trimming took 9 bases from V and 9 from J; bases not matched to a gene: 5. CDR1 LNHDA and CDR2 SQIVND come from the germline V gene (reference sequence). The CDR3 sequence is 12 residues long. The CDR3 nucleotides read TGTGCCAGCAGACAGGGAAGTTCACCCCTCCACTTT. Its translation is CASRQGSSPLHF.

The sample holds a few counts of this clone. The chain has TRBV5-6 and TRBJ2-5, with 9 bases identical to TRBD1. The CDR3 runs to 14 residues. Germline trimming cut 3 bases from V and 5 bases from J; bases unmatched to any gene: 5. Germline V CDR1 and CDR2: SGHDT, YYEEEE. The CDR3 sequence: CASSSGQGFETQYF. For the CDR3, the DNA is TGTGCCAGCAGCTCCGGACAGGGGTTTGAGACCCAGTACTTC.

V and J are TRBV19 and TRBJ2-6; D remains ambiguous. Germline CDR1 LNHDA, CDR2 SQIVND (reference sequence). CDR3 length: 15 amino acids. The V end lost 5 bases, the J end lost 2 bases, and 10 bases lay between the germline ends. Here the CDR3 reads CASSEERAGANVLTF. The CDR3 region has the DNA TGTGCCAGTAGTGAGGAAAGGGCTGGGGCCAACGTCCTGACTTTC.

This clone was counted a single time. J is TRBJ2-7 and V is TRBV11-2; maybe TRBD2 (6 bases). This CDR3 contains 15 residues. Trimming stripped 5 bases from V and 2 bases from J, with 16 bases between. In germline, CDR1 is SGHAT, CDR2 FQNNGV. CDR3 DNA sequence: TGTGCCAGCAGCCCTTCTCGACGGGGGACCTACGAGCAGTACTTC. Its translation is CASSPSRRGTYEQYF.

The chain has TRBV4-1 and TRBJ2-7; the D is unclear. The CDR3 runs to 16 residues. Germline-derived CDR1 and CDR2 are MGHRA and YSYEKL. V gave up 4 bases and J gave up 2 bases, with 18 bases separating them. The CDR3 nucleotides read TGCGCCAGCAGCCGCGGTTTAACAGCCAACACCTACGAGCAGTACTTC. Encoded protein: CASSRGLTANTYEQYF.

This chain joins TRBV6-6 and TRBJ1-6, with no clear D. Trimming took 0 bases from V and 9 from J, leaving 12 bases between them. CDR1 and CDR2 from the germline V gene are MNHNY and SVGAGI (reference sequence). This CDR3 is built from 15 residues. CDR3 residues: CASSYSAAGFSPLHF. The CDR3 DNA reads TGTGCCAGCAGTTACTCAGCGGCGGGCTTTTCACCCCTCCACTTT.

V usage is TRBV27 and J usage is TRBJ2-7; 7 bases map to TRBD1. Germline CDR1 is MNHEY and CDR2 is SMNVEV (reference sequence). This CDR3 spans 10 amino acids. Trimming at V came to 8 bases and at J to 7 bases, leaving 2 bases not matched to a gene. Here the CDR3 reads CASGQEEQYF. CDR3 bases: TGTGCCAGCGGACAGGAAGAGCAGTACTTC.

The chain joins TRBV29-1 to TRBJ2-2; D unresolved. The CDR3 sequence is 12 residues long. Trimming left V 7 bases short and J 7 bases short, with 13 bases between. The germline V gene encodes CDR1 SQVTM and CDR2 ANQGSEA. CDR3: CSGTEGYGELFF. The CDR3 DNA reads as TGCAGCGGCACTGAAGGGTACGGGGAGCTGTTTTTT.

The rearrangement uses TRBV27 and TRBJ2-1; 9 bases line up with TRBD2. Germline V lookup: CDR1 MNHEY, CDR2 SMNVEV (reference sequence). With V trimmed by 4 bases and J by 4 bases, 8 bases remained unmatched. The CDR3 is made up of 16 amino acids. CDR3: CASSWASGNVYNEQFF. The CDR3 coding sequence is TGTGCCAGCAGTTGGGCTAGCGGGAATGTGTACAATGAGCAGTTCTTC.

The chain couples TRBV5-1 to TRBJ1-3; D is uncertain. Germline V gene data show CDR1 as SGHRS and CDR2 as YFSETQ. With 0 bases removed from V and 0 bases from J, the gap between germline ends came to 7 bases. The CDR3 is 15 amino acids. CDR3 protein: CASSLEGDSGNTIYF. CDR3 DNA sequence: TGCGCCAGCAGCTTGGAGGGCGACTCTGGAAACACCATATATTTT.

V usage is TRBV9 and J usage is TRBJ2-5; no reliable D call. The CDR3 length is 12 residues. Deletions cut 3 bases from V and 1 base from J, with 4 bases between. In germline, CDR1 is SGDLS, CDR2 YYNGEE. The CDR3 sequence is CASSGIQETQYF. The CDR3 nucleotides are TGTGCCAGCAGCGGGATCCAAGAGACCCAGTACTTC.

The J gene is TRBJ2-4, the V gene TRBV20-1; possibly TRBD1 for D (6 bases). Per germline, CDR1 DFQATT and CDR2 SNEGSKA (reference sequence). This CDR3 spans 11 amino acids. As DNA, the CDR3 is TGCGGGGGCAGCACCAAAAACATTCAGTACTTC. Encoded protein: CGGSTKNIQYF.

The genes are TRBV30 and TRBJ2-1; 9 bases are a match to TRBD2. Looked up from germline, CDR1 is GTSNPN and CDR2 is SVGIG (reference sequence). Germline trimming cut 4 bases from V and 3 bases from J; bases unmatched to any gene: 7. The CDR3 length is 15 residues. This chain's CDR3 is CAWTTSSGIYNEQFF. The CDR3 coding sequence is TGTGCCTGGACCACCTCTAGCGGGATCTACAATGAGCAGTTCTTC.

This rearrangement joins TRBV10-3 to TRBJ2-1; D gene ambiguous. The CDR3 has 14 amino acids. Germline CDR1 reads ENHRY; CDR2 reads SYGVKD. V dropped 4 bases and J dropped 0 bases, with 7 bases sitting between them. CDR3 sequence reads: CAISAPSSYNEQFF. In DNA, the CDR3 is TGTGCCATCAGTGCCCCAAGCTCCTACAATGAGCAGTTCTTC.

The chain combines TRBV10-3 with TRBJ2-2; the match to TRBD2 covers 7 bases. This CDR3 region has 15 residues. In germline, CDR1 is ENHRY, CDR2 SYGVKD. V shed 8 bases and J 6 bases; nucleotides not matched to a gene: 12. CDR3 DNA: TGTGCCATCGGGTCAGCGGGGTCGATATCCGGGGAGCTGTTTTTT. The encoded protein is CAIGSAGSISGELFF.

This clone was recorded once. The CDR3 region has the DNA TGCGCCAGCAGCCAAGATCCCCGGGGTTCTGAAGCTTTCTTT. Protein: CASSQDPRGSEAFF. V usage is TRBV4-1 and J usage is TRBJ1-1; D ambiguous. The CDR3 loop spans 14 amino acids. V was trimmed by 0 bases and J by 6 bases, leaving 11 bases between them. Germline V lookup: CDR1 MGHRA, CDR2 YSYEKL.

V usage is TRBV28 and J usage is TRBJ2-7; the D is unclear. In germline, CDR1 is MDHEN, CDR2 SYDVKM. Trimming stripped 2 bases from V and 3 bases from J, with 5 bases between. CDR3 length: 12 amino acids. Here the CDR3 reads CASSLGYYEQYF. The CDR3 DNA reads as TGTGCCAGCAGTTTAGGTTACTACGAGCAGTACTTC.

This chain links TRBV7-2 with TRBJ2-3; D possibly matches TRBD1 or TRBD2 (6 bases each). CDR3 length: 15 residues. CDR1 and CDR2 (germline): SGHTA, FQGNSA. The ends were cut back, 5 bases at V and 2 bases at J, with 14 bases in the middle. CDR3 protein: CASSTWGAYTDTQYF. CDR3 coding DNA: TGTGCCAGCAGCACGTGGGGGGCTTACACAGATACGCAGTATTTT.

The chain has TRBV6-6 and TRBJ1-1, with D uncertain. The V gene lost 8 bases and the J gene lost 3 bases, with 10 bases spanning the gap. CDR3 length: 12 residues. Germline V gene data show CDR1 as MNHNY and CDR2 as SVGAGI (reference sequence). DNA of the CDR3: TGTGCCAGCGAGACGGGCGACACTGAAGCTTTCTTT. Translation: CASETGDTEAFF.

The rearrangement links TRBV6-6 to TRBJ2-1, with 7 bases identical to TRBD2. The germline CDR1 and CDR2 sequences are MNHNY and SVGAGI (reference sequence). This CDR3 is 16 amino acids long. V lost 2 bases, J lost 6 bases, and 10 bases stayed unmatched. The CDR3: CASSYPTGGGFNEQFF. DNA for the CDR3: TGTGCCAGCAGTTACCCTACCGGCGGGGGTTTCAATGAGCAGTTCTTC.

The chain recombines TRBV7-9 with TRBJ2-1; the D gene is possibly TRBD2 (6 bases). This CDR3 has 15 residues. V was cut by 5 bases and J by 7 bases, with 18 bases left in between. Germline V lookup: CDR1 SEHNR, CDR2 FQNEAQ (reference sequence). The CDR3 coding sequence is TGTGCCAGCAGCCCTACTAGACTAGTGGGGAATGAGCAGTTCTTC. This codes for CASSPTRLVGNEQFF.

This chain connects TRBV11-2 to TRBJ2-7; a possible D gene is TRBD1 (8 bases). Trimming pared 3 bases from V and 2 bases from J, leaving 14 bases between. The CDR3 totals 15 residues. Germline CDR1 reads SGHAT; CDR2 reads FQNNGV. The CDR3: CASSFYRGGTYEQYF. CDR3 DNA: TGTGCCAGCAGCTTTTACAGGGGGGGAACCTACGAGCAGTACTTC.

This clone was counted between two and nine times. V gene TRBV4-1 combines with J gene TRBJ1-1; a weak D match, TRBD1 (5 bases). The germline gives CDR1 MGHRA, CDR2 YSYEKL. V lost 1 base to trimming and J lost 6 bases, with 9 bases between them. This CDR3 is 13 amino acids long. In DNA, the CDR3 is TGCGCCAGCAGCCAAGGGGGACTCCCTGAAGCTTTCTTT. It specifies CASSQGGLPEAFF.